This T cell receptor beta chain is drawn from a study of beta chain features in type 1 diabetes. Every bit of the isolated RNA underwent reverse transcription, so sequencing read expressed TCRB transcripts. Naive, central memory and regulatory T cell samples averaged around 3.3 million reads. Profiled with immunoSEQ multiplex PCR; TCRdb holds only in-frame clones, not every one. The sample has roughly 140,000 clones; about 8.5% are singletons. Remarks on this clone: What it binds is unknown.

General study results and limits: PCR might preferentially amplify shorter templates, equally in patients and controls.

This clonotype was obtained from a man aged 18-30 years in good health. What was sequenced was central memory CD4+ T cells from blood.

The CDR3 loop reads CASSSLGQGAIDTQYF. The CDR3 region has the DNA TGTGCCAGCAGCTCCCTGGGGCAGGGGGCTATAGATACGCAGTATTTT. The chain couples TRBV7-3 to TRBJ2-3; 8 bases fit TRBD1. The CDR3 spans 16 residues. With V trimmed by 4 bases and J by 5 bases, 11 bases remained unmatched. Germline lookup yields CDR1 SGHTA and CDR2 FQGTGA. The whole variable domain, filled in from reference TRBV7-3 and TRBJ2-3, reads GAGVSQTPSNKVTEKGKYVELRCDPISGHTALYWYRQSLGQGPEFLIYFQGTGAADDSGLPNDRFFAVRPEGSVSTLKIQRTERGDSAVYLCASSSLGQGAIDTQYFGPGTRLTVL.